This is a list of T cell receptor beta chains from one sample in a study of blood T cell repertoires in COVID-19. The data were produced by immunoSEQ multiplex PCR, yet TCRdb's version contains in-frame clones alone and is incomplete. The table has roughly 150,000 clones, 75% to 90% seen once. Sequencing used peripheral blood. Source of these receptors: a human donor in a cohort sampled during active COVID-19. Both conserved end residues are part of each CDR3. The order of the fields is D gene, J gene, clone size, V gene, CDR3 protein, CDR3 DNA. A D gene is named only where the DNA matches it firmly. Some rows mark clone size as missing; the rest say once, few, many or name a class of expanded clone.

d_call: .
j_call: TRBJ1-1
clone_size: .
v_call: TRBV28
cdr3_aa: CASQRLRGSGAFF
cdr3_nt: TGTGCCAGCCAAAGACTCAGGGGATCAGGGGCTTTCTTT

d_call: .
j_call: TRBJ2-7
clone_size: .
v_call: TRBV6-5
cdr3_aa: CASSYSENYEQYF
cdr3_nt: TGTGCCAGCAGTTACTCGGAGAACTACGAGCAGTACTTC

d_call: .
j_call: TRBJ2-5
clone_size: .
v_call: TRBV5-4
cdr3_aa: CASSLAGEVETQYF
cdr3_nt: TGTGCCAGCAGCTTGGCGGGAGAGGTGGAGACCCAGTACTTC

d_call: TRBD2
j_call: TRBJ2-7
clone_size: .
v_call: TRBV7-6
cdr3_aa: CASSPTSGFTYEQYF
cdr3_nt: TGTGCCAGCAGCCCGACTAGCGGGTTTACCTACGAGCAGTACTTC

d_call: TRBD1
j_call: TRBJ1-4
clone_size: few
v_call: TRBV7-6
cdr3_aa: CASSAGQGSNEKLFF
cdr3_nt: TGTGCCAGCAGCGCGGGACAGGGAAGCAATGAAAAACTGTTTTTT

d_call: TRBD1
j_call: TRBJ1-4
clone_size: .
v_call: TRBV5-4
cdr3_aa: CASSLEGRGDEKLFF
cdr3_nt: TGTGCCAGCAGCTTGGAGGGCAGGGGGGATGAAAAACTGTTTTTT

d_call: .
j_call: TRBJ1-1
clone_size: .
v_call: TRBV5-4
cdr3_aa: CASSLLKGVAFF
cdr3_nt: TGTGCCAGCAGCCTTCTTAAGGGGGTTGCTTTCTTT

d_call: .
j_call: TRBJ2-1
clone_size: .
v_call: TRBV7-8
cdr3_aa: CASSLEITGLSEQFF
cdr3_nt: TGTGCCAGCAGCTTAGAGATCACAGGGTTGAGTGAGCAGTTCTTC

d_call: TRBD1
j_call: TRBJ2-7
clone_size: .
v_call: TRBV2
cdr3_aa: CASSPVRTGAYEQYF
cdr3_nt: TGTGCCAGCAGTCCGGTTAGGACAGGGGCCTACGAGCAGTACTTC

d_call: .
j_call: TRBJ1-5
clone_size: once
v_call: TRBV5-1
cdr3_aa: CASSESGVSNQPQHF
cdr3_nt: TGCGCCAGCAGCGAATCAGGGGTGAGCAATCAGCCCCAGCATTTT

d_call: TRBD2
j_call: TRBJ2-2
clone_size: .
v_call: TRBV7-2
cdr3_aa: CASSLIGGSAGELFF
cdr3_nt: TGTGCCAGCAGCTTAATTGGCGGGAGCGCCGGGGAGCTGTTTTTT

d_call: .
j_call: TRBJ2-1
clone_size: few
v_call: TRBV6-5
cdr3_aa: CASSQQGIGVGEQFF
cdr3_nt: TGTGCCAGCAGTCAACAGGGTATTGGGGTAGGTGAGCAGTTCTTC

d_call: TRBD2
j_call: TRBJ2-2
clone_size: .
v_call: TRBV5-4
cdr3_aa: CASSPEAGLAGGIGGELFF
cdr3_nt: TGTGCCAGCAGCCCCGAAGCGGGACTAGCGGGGGGGATCGGCGGGGAGCTGTTTTTT

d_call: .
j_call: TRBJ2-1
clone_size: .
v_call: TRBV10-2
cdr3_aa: CASSDRVGRENEQFF
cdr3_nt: TGCGCCAGCAGTGATCGGGTAGGTCGGGAAAATGAGCAGTTCTTC

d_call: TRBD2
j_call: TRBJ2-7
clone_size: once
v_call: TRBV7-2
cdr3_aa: CASSLRGLAGVTYEQYF
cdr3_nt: TGTGCCAGCAGCTTGAGGGGACTAGCGGGAGTCACCTACGAGCAGTACTTC